This note documents a single TCR beta chain sequence. The antigen is not known. This entry comes from a study of response to subunit inactivated influenza vaccine. TCRdb ran MiXCR on the RT-PCR reads and lists one entry per CDR3 protein. The sample lists a few hundred thousand distinct CDR3 sequences, about a tenth seen once, with about 12% in the top ten. Study results and limitations: Few new T cells, the authors suggested, are recruited by each seasonal influenza vaccination.

Germline V gives CDR1 LGHDT, CDR2 YNNKEL (reference sequence). CDR3 length equals 13 residues. V lost 3 bases to trimming and J lost 6 bases, with 11 bases between them. The gene calls are TRBV3-1 and TRBJ1-2; D unclear. The source was PBMCs from blood, collected roughly 45 days after vaccination. The clonotype comes from a man aged 45-65 years who received an inactivated influenza vaccine. The CDR3 DNA is TGTGCCAGCAGCCACACCGGTGCCGATGGCTACACCTTC. Translated: CASSHTGADGYTF. Supplemented by reference TRBV3-1 and TRBJ1-2, the full variable domain reads DTAVSQTPKYLVTQMGNDKSIKCEQNLGHDTMYWYKQDSKKFLKIMFSYNNKELIINETVPNRFSPKSPDKAHLNLHINSLELGDSAVYFCASSHTGADGYTFGSGTRLTVV.